This T cell receptor beta chain was found in a study of T-cell memory formation after mild COVID-19. Trimming took 7 bases from V and 6 from J, leaving 18 bases between them. This CDR3 has 14 amino acids. TCRdb independently ran MiXCR on the 5' RACE reads; one entry per CDR3 protein. Of approximately 40,000 distinct CDR3 sequences listed, about an eighth are singletons. Study results and caveats: Among CD4+ contracting clones, most were CM and EM, and CD8+ ones EMRA. Second-wave clones with a day 37 peak had unconfirmed SARS-CoV-2 specificity.

This clonotype came up many times. Its specificity is unknown. The chain uses TRBV12-3 or TRBV12-4 and TRBJ2-5; unclear D gene. This receptor was taken from a man aged 18 to 30 who had mild COVID-19 (a few samples of this study predate the infection). Cell type and time point are not known. Sequenced material: PBMCs or a T cell subset sorted from them (not recorded which). The CDR3 sequence: CASTLGSGLKTQYF. The CDR3 region has the DNA TGTGCCAGCACCCTTGGATCGGGCTTAAAGACCCAGTACTTC.